Sequencing of this T cell receptor (beta chain) was carried out in a study of shared clonotypes between healthy human individuals. Study information: Per-donor plates numbered three CD4 naive, three CD4 memory, two CD8 naive and one CD8 memory.

V lost 3 bases to trimming and J lost 0 bases; unmatched junction nucleotides: 2. Germline V gene sequence: CDR1 SGHTA, CDR2 FQGNSA. The CDR3 contains 15 residues. CD4+ cells underwent separation, giving CD45RA+ naive and CD45RA-negative memory subsets. When replicate PCRs were run on sorted subsets, they used about 200 ng DNA, tens of thousands of T cell genomes. Only in-frame clones appear in the TCRdb table, and some are missing; sequencing was by immunoSEQ multiplex PCR. The sample has millions of clones, over 85% seen once; the top ten hold roughly 0.13%. This TCR came from a man aged 18 to 30 in good health. The sample taken for sequencing was naive CD4+ T cells sorted from blood. Sample subset: CD45RA+ positively selected. The chain is built from TRBV7-2 and TRBJ2-3, with 8 bases matching TRBD1. Written as DNA, the CDR3 is TGTGCCAGCAGCTTGGACAGGGCTAGCACAGATACGCAGTATTTT. Translated: CASSLDRASTDTQYF.